This T cell receptor beta chain was recovered during a study of shared clonotypes between healthy human individuals. The assay was immunoSEQ multiplex PCR, and TCRdb's table has in-frame clones only and misses some. The sample lists roughly 500,000 clones, more than 95% seen once, with about 0.059% in the top ten. The germline V gene has CDR1 ENHRY and CDR2 SYGVKD. The CDR3 loop spans 11 amino acids. The specimen was naive CD4+ T cells sorted from blood. Subset given: CD45RA+ positively selected. The J gene is TRBJ2-5, the V gene TRBV10-3, with D uncertain. The DNA end is a closer match to TRBJ2-7, so the J assignment may be wrong. This clonotype was obtained from a woman aged 25-40 years in good health. The CDR3 is CAIAQSYEQYF. The CDR3 region has the DNA TGTGCCATCGCACAGTCCTACGAGCAGTACTTC.